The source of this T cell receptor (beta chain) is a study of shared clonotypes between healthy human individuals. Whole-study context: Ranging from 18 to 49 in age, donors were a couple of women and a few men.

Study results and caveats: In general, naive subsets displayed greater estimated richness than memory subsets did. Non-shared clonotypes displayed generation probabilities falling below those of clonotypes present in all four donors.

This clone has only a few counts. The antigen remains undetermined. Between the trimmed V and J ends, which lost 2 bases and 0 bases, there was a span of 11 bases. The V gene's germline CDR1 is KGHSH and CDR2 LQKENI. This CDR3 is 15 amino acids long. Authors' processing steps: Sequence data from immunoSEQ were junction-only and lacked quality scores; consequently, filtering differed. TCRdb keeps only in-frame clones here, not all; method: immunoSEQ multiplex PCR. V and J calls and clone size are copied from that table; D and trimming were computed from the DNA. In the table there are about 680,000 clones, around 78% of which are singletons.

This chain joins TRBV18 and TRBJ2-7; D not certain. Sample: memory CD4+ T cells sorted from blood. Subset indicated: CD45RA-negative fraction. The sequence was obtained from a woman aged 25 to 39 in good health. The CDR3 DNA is TGTGCCAGCTCACCAAACGGGCGCGCCTCCTACGAGCAGTACTTC. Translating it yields CASSPNGRASYEQYF.